The sequence of this T cell receptor (beta chain) was determined in a study of cytomegalovirus exposure and HLA in healthy donors. On the study more broadly: Out of 398 genotyped donors, around 80% belonged to the Caucasian-associated ancestry cluster. Study findings and constraints: TCR beta V- and J-gene trimming was later associated with a missense DCLRE1C variant. Roughly uniform depth of sequencing across donors was assumed in presence/absence analyses.

PCR was performed using 60 Vbeta and 13 Jbeta primers. Only in-frame clones appear in the TCRdb table, and some are missing; sequencing was by immunoSEQ multiplex PCR. The data contain under 200,000 clones, roughly 78% of them singletons. Remarks on this clone: Its antigen is not identified.

With 3 bases clipped from V and 0 bases from J, the junction kept 17 bases outside the gene matches. Germline-derived CDR1 and CDR2 are MGHRA and YSYEKL. There are 22 residues in the CDR3. The TCR originated in a woman aged 25 to 45 in good health and CMV-seropositive. J is TRBJ2-1 and V is TRBV4-1, with TRBD2 identical over 13 bases. The material sequenced was PBMCs. As DNA, the CDR3 is TGCGCCAGCAGCCACGGGACTAGCGGGGAGGCGCCCAAATCGAGCTCCTACAATGAGCAGTTCTTC. This sequence encodes CASSHGTSGEAPKSSSYNEQFF.